These 23 T cell receptor beta chains share one sample of origin, sequenced in a study of blood T cell repertoires in COVID-19. The data were produced by immunoSEQ multiplex PCR, yet TCRdb's version contains in-frame clones alone and is incomplete. Among roughly 350,000 clones listed, 88% were seen once. Material for sequencing was peripheral blood. Every receptor here comes from a woman between 65 and 79 years old with COVID-19, enrolled during active disease.

This rearrangement joins TRBV7-7 to TRBJ2-5; perhaps TRBD2 as D (6 bases). The length of the CDR3 is 16 residues. V lost 2 bases to trimming and J lost 4 bases, with 17 bases between them. CDR1 and CDR2 (germline): SSHAT, FNYEAQ (reference sequence). Here the CDR3 reads CASSLTPPGGGETQYF. CDR3 DNA: TGTGCCAGCAGCTTAACTCCCCCCGGGGGAGGAGAGACCCAGTACTTC.

The chain couples TRBV7-6 to TRBJ2-1, with TRBD1 matching 9 bases. Germline loops: CDR1 SGHVS, CDR2 FNYEAQ. Trimming cost V 5 bases and J 10 bases; bases outside gene matches: 6. CDR3 length: 13 residues. This CDR3 is CASSRDRVGEQFF. In nucleotides, the CDR3 is TGTGCCAGCAGCCGGGACAGGGTAGGCGAGCAGTTCTTC.

Written as DNA, the CDR3 is TGTGCCAGCAGCGACAGTCACGGTTCCACTGAAGCTTTCTTT. Translating it yields CASSDSHGSTEAFF. This chain links TRBV11-3 with TRBJ1-1; possible D gene TRBD1, 5 bases. V lost 5 bases and J 4 bases, leaving 14 bases between the germline ends. The germline V gene encodes CDR1 SGHNT and CDR2 YENEEA. CDR3 size: 14 residues.

The chain couples TRBV10-3 to TRBJ2-3; 15 bases align to TRBD2. Trimming took 6 bases from V and 1 from J; bases not matched to a gene: 2. The CDR3 spans 16 residues. CDR1 and CDR2 (germline): ENHRY, SYGVKD. The CDR3 spells CAISRTSGGGTDTQYF. CDR3 coding DNA: TGTGCCATCAGCCGGACTAGCGGGGGGGGCACAGATACGCAGTATTTT.

The V gene is TRBV13, the J gene TRBJ1-1; TRBD1 is a possible D gene (5 bases). The ends were cut back, 4 bases at V and 1 base at J, with 7 bases in the middle. The CDR3 is made up of 13 amino acids. CDR1 is PRHDT, CDR2 FYEKMQ, per germline (reference sequence). Here the CDR3 DNA reads TGTGCCAGCAGCTATCAGGGGAACACTGAAGCTTTCTTT. Its protein product is CASSYQGNTEAFF.

This rearrangement joins TRBV7-3 to TRBJ2-1; 13 nucleotides align to TRBD2. The CDR3 has 17 amino acids. After removal of 5 bases from V and 7 bases from J, the junction contained 11 bases not matched to a gene. From germline, CDR1 is SGHTA and CDR2 FQGTGA. CDR3 bases: TGTGCCAGCAGCACCTACACAACTAGCGGGGGGGCAAATGAGCAGTTCTTC. The encoded protein is CASSTYTTSGGANEQFF.

The chain joins TRBV5-4 to TRBJ2-1; tentative D call: TRBD1 (6 bases). This CDR3 is built from 15 residues. CDR1 and CDR2 from the germline V gene are SGHNT and YYREEE (reference sequence). Deletions cut 3 bases from V and 7 bases from J, with 17 bases between. As DNA, the CDR3 is TGTGCCAGCAGCTCTCAGGGGAGAATGGGAAATGAGCAGTTCTTC. Translation gives CASSSQGRMGNEQFF.

A remark on this clone: Mismatch with germline at one junction end may stem from a read error. The chain recombines TRBV12-3 or TRBV12-4 with TRBJ1-2; TRBD1 agrees at 7 bases. The CDR3 loop spans 12 amino acids. The CDR3 is CASSLHRDSRLF. CDR3 DNA: TGTGCCAGCAGTTTACACCGGGACAGCAGGCTTTTC.

The chain has TRBV19 and TRBJ1-3, with D possibly matching TRBD1 (6 bases). V was cut by 5 bases and J by 6 bases, with 11 bases left in between. CDR1 and CDR2 from the germline V gene are LNHDA and SQIVND (reference sequence). This CDR3 has 13 amino acids. The chain's CDR3 is CASSLQGLNTIYF. Written as DNA, the CDR3 is TGTGCCAGTAGTCTCCAGGGGTTAAACACCATATATTTT.

This rearrangement joins TRBV6-5 to TRBJ1-6; D might be TRBD1 (5 bases). The CDR3 consists of 13 residues. Trimming took off 5 bases at V and 7 bases at J, with 9 bases between the two ends. Germline CDR1 and CDR2: MNHEY and SVGAGI. Here the CDR3 DNA reads TGTGCCAGCAGTAGCAGGGAAAATTCACCCCTCCACTTT. Protein product: CASSSRENSPLHF.

Here the CDR3 reads CAGHRGSGNTIYF. The DNA for the CDR3 is TGTGCCGGCCACAGGGGCTCTGGAAACACCATATATTTT. This rearrangement joins TRBV30 to TRBJ1-3; 7 bases are a match to TRBD1. This CDR3 region has 13 residues. Looked up from germline, CDR1 is GTSNPN and CDR2 is SVGIG (reference sequence). With V trimmed by 8 bases and J by 0 bases, 4 bases remained unmatched.

This chain links TRBV19 with TRBJ1-5, with D maybe TRBD1 (5 bases). The CDR3 runs to 16 residues. V lost 4 bases to trimming and J lost 0 bases, with 13 bases between them. Per germline, CDR1 LNHDA and CDR2 SQIVND (reference sequence). CDR3 residues: CASSRTGEYSNQPQHF. The CDR3, as DNA: TGTGCCAGTAGTAGAACAGGAGAATATAGCAATCAGCCCCAGCATTTT.

The J gene is TRBJ2-4, the V gene TRBV4-2; D is possibly TRBD2 (6 bases). The CDR3 consists of 17 residues. CDR1 and CDR2 (germline): LGHNA, YNFKEQ. Trimming took off 0 bases at V and 2 bases at J, with 14 bases between the two ends. The CDR3 spells CASSQDHPSATKNIQYF. CDR3 in DNA: TGTGCCAGCAGCCAAGATCACCCTAGCGCGACCAAAAACATTCAGTACTTC.

The chain uses TRBV30 and TRBJ1-1; 11 nucleotides agree with TRBD1. Looked up from germline, CDR1 is GTSNPN and CDR2 is SVGIG (reference sequence). This CDR3 has 14 residues. V lost 4 bases and J lost 6; bases outside the gene matches: 7. This CDR3 reads CAWTPPGQGAEAFF. DNA of the CDR3: TGTGCCTGGACCCCCCCGGGACAGGGGGCTGAAGCTTTCTTT.

V usage is TRBV29-1 and J usage is TRBJ1-1; 7 bases agree with TRBD1. The CDR3 has 13 residues. The V and J ends lost 7 bases and 1 base, in that order; junction bases with no gene match: 6. Germline CDR1 is SQVTM and CDR2 is ANQGSEA. CDR3 DNA: TGCAGCGCTTTTACAGGGGCGAACACTGAAGCTTTCTTT. Translation gives CSAFTGANTEAFF.

This rearrangement joins TRBV5-5 to TRBJ2-5, with 7 bases that match TRBD2. CDR3 length: 14 amino acids. Per the germline V gene, CDR1 is SGHKS and CDR2 is YYEKEE (reference sequence). V lost 6 bases to trimming and J lost 2 bases; unmatched junction nucleotides: 7. The CDR3 region has the DNA TGTGCCAGCATCCGAATCGGGGGGCAAGAGACCCAGTACTTC. Translation gives CASIRIGGQETQYF.

This clone has just a few counts. The V and J genes are TRBV5-1 and TRBJ2-7, with 11 nucleotides matching TRBD1. Trimming took 5 bases from V and 3 from J; bases not matched to a gene: 4. The CDR3 is 14 amino acids. The germline gives CDR1 SGHRS, CDR2 YFSETQ. The CDR3 loop reads CASRTGTGGYEQYF. In DNA form, the CDR3 reads TGCGCCAGCAGGACCGGGACAGGGGGCTACGAGCAGTACTTC.

This chain uses TRBV19 with TRBJ1-1; tentatively, D is TRBD1 (5 bases). Germline loops: CDR1 LNHDA, CDR2 SQIVND (reference sequence). The V end was cut by 5 bases, the J end by 10 bases, with 20 bases between. The CDR3 runs to 14 residues. CDR3 nucleotide sequence: TGTGCCAGTAGTCCAGGAGGGGCCGCGCTCGGAGCTTTCTTT. It encodes CASSPGGAALGAFF.

The gene calls are TRBV2 and TRBJ2-7; D is unclear. V was cut by 8 bases and J by 3 bases, with 20 bases left in between. The CDR3 runs to 15 residues. CDR1 and CDR2 from the germline V gene are SNHLY and FYNNEI. The CDR3 region is CASQGERSPIYEQYF. CDR3 sequence (DNA): TGTGCCAGCCAAGGAGAGCGAAGCCCGATCTACGAGCAGTACTTC.

This sequence joins TRBV9 and TRBJ2-3; perhaps TRBD1 as D (6 bases). CDR3 length equals 14 residues. V was cut by 7 bases and J by 1 base, with 13 bases left in between. CDR1 is SGDLS and CDR2 is YYNGEE in the germline V gene. The CDR3 loop is CASDGGGGTDTQYF. DNA of the CDR3: TGTGCCAGCGACGGTGGGGGCGGCACAGATACGCAGTATTTT. Full variable domain (missing parts from reference TRBV9 and TRBJ2-3): DSGVTQTPKHLITATGQRVTLRCSPRSGDLSVYWYQQSLDQGLQFLIQYYNGEERAKGNILERFSAQQFPDLHSELNLSSLELGDSALYFCASDGGGGTDTQYFGPGTRLTVL.

The chain joins TRBV20-1 to TRBJ2-7; D might be TRBD2 (6 bases). CDR3 length: 13 amino acids. V was clipped by 3 bases and J by 2 bases, with 11 bases between them. Germline V gene lookup returns CDR1 DFQATT and CDR2 SNEGSKA (reference sequence). In DNA, the CDR3 is TGCAGTGCTAGTGCGACTAGTACCTACGAGCAGTACTTC. This gives the protein CSASATSTYEQYF.

The J gene is TRBJ2-2, the V gene TRBV5-1, with 7 bases lining up with TRBD1. CDR3 length: 15 residues. CDR1 and CDR2 (germline): SGHRS, YFSETQ. The ends lost 3 bases at V and 5 bases at J; junction bases unmatched: 7. The CDR3 DNA follows: TGCGCCAGCAGCTCAGACAGGGTCGGGACCGGGGAGCTGTTTTTT. Translating it yields CASSSDRVGTGELFF.

V gene TRBV5-6 combines with J gene TRBJ2-3; D is uncertain. This CDR3 contains 13 residues. Per germline, CDR1 SGHDT and CDR2 YYEEEE. Trimming took off 1 base at V and 2 bases at J, with 5 bases between the two ends. The CDR3 DNA sequence: TGTGCCAGCAGCTTGACACACACAGATACGCAGTATTTT. Amino acid sequence: CASSLTHTDTQYF. The variable domain in full, with the rest retrieved from reference TRBV5-6 and TRBJ2-3, is DAGVTQSPTHLIKTRGQQVTLRCSPKSGHDTVSWYQQALGQGPQFIFQYYEEEERQRGNFPDRFSGHQFPNYSSELNVNALLLGDSALYLCASSLTHTDTQYFGPGTRLTVL.